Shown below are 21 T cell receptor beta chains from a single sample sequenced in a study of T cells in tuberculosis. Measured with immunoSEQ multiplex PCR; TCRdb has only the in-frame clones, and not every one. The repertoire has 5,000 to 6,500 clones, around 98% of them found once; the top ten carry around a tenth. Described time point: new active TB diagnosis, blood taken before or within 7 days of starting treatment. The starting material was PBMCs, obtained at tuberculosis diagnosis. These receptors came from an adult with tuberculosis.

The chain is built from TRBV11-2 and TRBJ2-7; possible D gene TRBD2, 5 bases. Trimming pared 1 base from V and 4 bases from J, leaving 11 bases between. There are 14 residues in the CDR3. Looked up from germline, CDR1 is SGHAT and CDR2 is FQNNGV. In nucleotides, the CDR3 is TGTGCCAGCAGCTTAGGAGGGAGTATTTACGAGCAGTACTTC. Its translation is CASSLGGSIYEQYF.

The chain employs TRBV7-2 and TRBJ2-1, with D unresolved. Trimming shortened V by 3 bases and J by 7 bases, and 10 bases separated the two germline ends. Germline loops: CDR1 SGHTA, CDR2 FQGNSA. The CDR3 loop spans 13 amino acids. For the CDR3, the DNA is TGTGCCAGCAGCTTGAGTTATCGGAATGAGCAGTTCTTC. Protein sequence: CASSLSYRNEQFF.

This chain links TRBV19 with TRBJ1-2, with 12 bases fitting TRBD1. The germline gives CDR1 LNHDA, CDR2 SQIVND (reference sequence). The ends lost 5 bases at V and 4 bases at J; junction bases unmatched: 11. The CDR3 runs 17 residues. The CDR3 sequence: CASSLRGGTGGFYGYTF. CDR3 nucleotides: TGTGCCAGTAGTCTCCGAGGCGGGACAGGGGGCTTCTATGGCTACACCTTC.

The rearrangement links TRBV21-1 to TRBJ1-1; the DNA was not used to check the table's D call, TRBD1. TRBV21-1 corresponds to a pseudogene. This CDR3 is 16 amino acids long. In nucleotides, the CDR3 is TGTGCCAGCACCATTATACAGGGGGTTCAGGGCACTGAAGCTTTCTTT. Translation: CASTIIQGVQGTEAFF.

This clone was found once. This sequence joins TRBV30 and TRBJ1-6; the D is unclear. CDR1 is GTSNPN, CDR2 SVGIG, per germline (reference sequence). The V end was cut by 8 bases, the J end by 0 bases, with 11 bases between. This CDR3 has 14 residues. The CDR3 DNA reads TGTGCCCTTAGGAGGAGCTCCTATAATTCACCCCTCCACTTT. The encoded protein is CALRRSSYNSPLHF.

The CDR3: CASSPGQDRNTIYF. CDR3 nucleotide sequence: TGTGCCAGCTCTCCGGGACAGGACCGAAACACCATATATTTT. This chain connects TRBV18 to TRBJ1-3; 8 nucleotides align to TRBD1. This CDR3 spans 14 amino acids. After removal of 6 bases from V and 5 bases from J, the junction contained 6 bases not matched to a gene. The V gene's germline CDR1 is KGHSH and CDR2 LQKENI. The full variable domain, completed using reference TRBV18 and TRBJ1-3, is NAGVMQNPRHLVRRRGQEARLRCSPMKGHSHVYWYRQLPEEGLKFMVYLQKENIIDESGMPKERFSAEFPKEGPSILRIQQVVRGDSAAYFCASSPGQDRNTIYFGEGSWLTVV.

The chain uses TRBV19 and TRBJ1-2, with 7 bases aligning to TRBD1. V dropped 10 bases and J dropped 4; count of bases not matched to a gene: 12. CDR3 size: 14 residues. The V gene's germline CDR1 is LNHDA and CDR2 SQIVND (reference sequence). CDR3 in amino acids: CATQARTGSYGYTF. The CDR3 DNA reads TGTGCCACCCAGGCCCGGACAGGCTCCTATGGCTACACCTTC.

The chain's CDR3 is CASSSLPGQGPYEQYF. CDR3 DNA: TGTGCCAGCAGTTCGCTTCCGGGACAGGGCCCATACGAGCAGTACTTC. This chain joins TRBV27 and TRBJ2-7, with 9 bases aligning to TRBD1. This CDR3 region has 16 residues. The J segment lost 4 bases and the V segment lost 4 bases, leaving 11 bases of the junction unmatched. Per the germline V gene, CDR1 is MNHEY and CDR2 is SMNVEV (reference sequence).

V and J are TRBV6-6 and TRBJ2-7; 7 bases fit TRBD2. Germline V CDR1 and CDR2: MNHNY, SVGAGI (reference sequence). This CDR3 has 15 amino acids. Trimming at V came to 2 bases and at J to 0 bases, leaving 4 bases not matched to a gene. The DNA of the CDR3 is TGTGCCAGCAGTTACGGGGGGGAATCCTCCTACGAGCAGTACTTC. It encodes CASSYGGESSYEQYF.

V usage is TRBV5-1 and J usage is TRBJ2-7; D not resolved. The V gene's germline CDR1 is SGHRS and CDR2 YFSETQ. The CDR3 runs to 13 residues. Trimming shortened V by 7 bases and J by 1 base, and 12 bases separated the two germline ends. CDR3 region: CASSPRRSYEQYF. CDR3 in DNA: TGCGCCAGCTCACCCCGGCGGTCCTACGAGCAGTACTTC.

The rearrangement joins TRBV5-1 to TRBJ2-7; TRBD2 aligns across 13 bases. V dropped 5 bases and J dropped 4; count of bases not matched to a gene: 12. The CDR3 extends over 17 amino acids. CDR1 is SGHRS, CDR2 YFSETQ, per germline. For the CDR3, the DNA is TGCGCCAGCAGGCACACTAGCGGGAGGGCAGGGCAGTACGAGCAGTACTTC. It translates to CASRHTSGRAGQYEQYF.

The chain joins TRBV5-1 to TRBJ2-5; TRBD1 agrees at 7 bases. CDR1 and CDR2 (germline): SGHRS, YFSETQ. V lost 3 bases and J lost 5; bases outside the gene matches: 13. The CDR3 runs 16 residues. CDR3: CASSYNTGVLEETQYF. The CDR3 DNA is TGCGCCAGCAGCTATAATACAGGGGTTTTGGAGGAGACCCAGTACTTC.

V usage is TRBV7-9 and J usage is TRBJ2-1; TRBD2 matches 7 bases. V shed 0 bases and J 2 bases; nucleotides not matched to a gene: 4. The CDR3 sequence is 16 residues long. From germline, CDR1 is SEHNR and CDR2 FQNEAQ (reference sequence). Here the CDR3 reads CASSLAGGSPYNEQFF. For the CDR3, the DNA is TGTGCCAGCAGCTTAGCCGGCGGGAGCCCCTACAATGAGCAGTTCTTC. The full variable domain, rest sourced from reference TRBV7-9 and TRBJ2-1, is DTGVSQNPRHKITKRGQNVTFRCDPISEHNRLYWYRQTLGQGPEFLTYFQNEAQLEKSRLLSDRFSAERPKGSFSTLEIQRTEQGDSAMYLCASSLAGGSPYNEQFFGPGTRLTVL.

The CDR3 protein is CASSVGVGSQETQYF. Written as DNA, the CDR3 is TGTGCCAGCAGCGTAGGTGTCGGGAGTCAAGAGACCCAGTACTTC. The rearrangement links TRBV9 to TRBJ2-5; D is perhaps TRBD2 (6 bases). The CDR3 covers 15 residues. Looked up from germline, CDR1 is SGDLS and CDR2 is YYNGEE. V gave up 0 bases and J gave up 2 bases, with 11 bases separating them.

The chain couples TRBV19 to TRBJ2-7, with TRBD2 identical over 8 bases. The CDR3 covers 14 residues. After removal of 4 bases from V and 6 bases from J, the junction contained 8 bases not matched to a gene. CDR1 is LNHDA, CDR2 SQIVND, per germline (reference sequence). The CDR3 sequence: CASSKRGTSGEQYF. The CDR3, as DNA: TGTGCCAGTAGTAAACGAGGGACTAGTGGCGAGCAGTACTTC.

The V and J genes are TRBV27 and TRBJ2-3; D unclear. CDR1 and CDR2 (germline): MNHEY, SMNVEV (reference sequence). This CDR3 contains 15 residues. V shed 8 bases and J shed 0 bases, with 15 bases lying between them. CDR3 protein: CASGTVPYSTDTQYF. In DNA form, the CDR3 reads TGTGCCAGCGGTACAGTTCCTTATAGCACAGATACGCAGTATTTT.

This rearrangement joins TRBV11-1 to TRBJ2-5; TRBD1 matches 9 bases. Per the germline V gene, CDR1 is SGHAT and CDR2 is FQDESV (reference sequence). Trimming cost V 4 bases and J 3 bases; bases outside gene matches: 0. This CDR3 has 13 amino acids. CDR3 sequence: CASSWTGEETQYF. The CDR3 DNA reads TGTGCCAGCAGCTGGACAGGGGAAGAGACCCAGTACTTC.

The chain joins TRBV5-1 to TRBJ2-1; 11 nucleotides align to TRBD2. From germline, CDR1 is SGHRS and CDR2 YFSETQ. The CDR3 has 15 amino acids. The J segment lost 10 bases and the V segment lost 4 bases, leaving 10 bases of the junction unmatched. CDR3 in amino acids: CASSPKTSGIEEQFF. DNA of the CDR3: TGCGCCAGCAGCCCAAAGACTAGCGGGATAGAGGAGCAGTTCTTC.

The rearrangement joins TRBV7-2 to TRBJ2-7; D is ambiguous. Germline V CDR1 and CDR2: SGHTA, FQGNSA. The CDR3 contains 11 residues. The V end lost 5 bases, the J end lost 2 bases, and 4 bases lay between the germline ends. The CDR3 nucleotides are TGTGCCAGCAGCGCTACCTACGAGCAGTACTTC. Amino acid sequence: CASSATYEQYF.

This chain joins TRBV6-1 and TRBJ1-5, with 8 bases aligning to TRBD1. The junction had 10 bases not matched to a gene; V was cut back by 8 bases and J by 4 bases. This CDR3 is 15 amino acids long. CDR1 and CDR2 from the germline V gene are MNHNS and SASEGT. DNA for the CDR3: TGTGCCAGCCTACCTGGGACAGGAGAAAATCAGCCCCAGCATTTT. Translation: CASLPGTGENQPQHF.

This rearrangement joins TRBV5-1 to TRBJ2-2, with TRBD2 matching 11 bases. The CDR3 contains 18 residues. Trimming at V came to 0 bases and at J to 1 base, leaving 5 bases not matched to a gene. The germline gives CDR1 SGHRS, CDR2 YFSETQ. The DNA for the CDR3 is TGCGCCAGCAGCTTGGCCCCAGGACTAGCGGGGAACACCGGGGAGCTGTTTTTT. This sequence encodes CASSLAPGLAGNTGELFF.